This T cell receptor beta chain stems from a study of T cells in Graves' hyperthyroidism and ophthalmopathy. Turning to the study itself: Peripheral blood was drawn at first diagnosis, prior to all treatment. Study results and caveats: Most thyroid clonotypes with frequency above 0.001 were detected in blood.

Diagnosis rested on symptoms, serum thyroxine and TRAb, thyroid ultrasound, and orbital computed tomography. PBMCs stemmed from 10 ml fresh peripheral blood. It was RNA transcripts that yielded the amplified TCR beta CDR3 regions. Carried out on the TCR CDR3, a first-round RT-PCR used the HTBI primer set. TCRdb itself ran the multiplex PCR reads through MiXCR, one entry per CDR3 protein. The table shows about 500,000 distinct CDR3 sequences, with approximately 16% occurring only once. Points on this clonotype: Antigen specificity is unknown.

Sequencing input: blood. This clonotype was sampled from a woman under 30 with Graves' hyperthyroidism.

The CDR3 region is CASTHDRVRTDTQYF. The CDR3 DNA reads as TGTGCCAGCACCCACGACAGGGTGAGAACAGATACGCAGTATTTT. The V gene is TRBV6-2 or TRBV6-3, the J gene TRBJ2-3, with 7 bases matching TRBD1. Per the germline V gene, CDR1 is MNHEY and CDR2 is SVGEGT. The CDR3 has 15 residues. J gave up 3 bases and V 7 bases, and 10 bases lay outside the gene matches.